The 8 T cell receptor beta chains below come from one sample, sequenced in a study of T-cell memory formation after mild COVID-19. TCRdb analysed the 5' RACE reads with MiXCR anew, one entry per CDR3 protein. The data contain hundreds of thousands of distinct CDR3 sequences, 15% to 20% of them singletons. Input material: PBMCs or a T cell subset sorted from them (not recorded which). The source of these receptors is a man aged 18 to 30 who had mild COVID-19 (a few samples of this study predate the infection). Cell type and time point are not known.

The chain couples TRBV5-1 to TRBJ2-6; TRBD1 matches at 10 bases. Per germline, CDR1 SGHRS and CDR2 YFSETQ. The CDR3 is made up of 15 amino acids. CDR3 nucleotide sequence: TGCGCTTCCGGGACAGGGGTCTCTGGGGCCAACGTCCTGACTTTC. Protein product: CASGTGVSGANVLTF.

The chain uses TRBV27 and TRBJ2-7; tentative D call: TRBD2 (7 bases). The CDR3 spans 15 residues. The germline CDR1 and CDR2 sequences are MNHEY and SMNVEV (reference sequence). V was clipped by 0 bases and J by 2 bases, with 11 bases between them. CDR3 sequence (DNA): TGTGCCAGCAGTTTATCGGGGGGGGCAGCCTACGAGCAGTACGTC. Encoded protein: CASSLSGGAAYEQYV.

The chain combines TRBV7-2 with TRBJ2-1; D is unresolved. The V end lost 5 bases, the J end lost 0 bases, and 20 bases lay between the germline ends. Germline assignment: CDR1 SGHTA and CDR2 FQGNSA. The CDR3 extends over 18 amino acids. The CDR3 protein is CASSIDPFYGGSYNEQFF. The CDR3, as DNA: TGTGCCAGCAGCATCGACCCTTTTTACGGCGGCTCCTACAATGAGCAGTTCTTC. The variable domain in full, completed from reference TRBV7-2 and TRBJ2-1, reads GAGVSQSPSNKVTEKGKDVELRCDPISGHTALYWYRQSLGQGLEFLIYFQGNSAPDKSGLPSDRFSAERTGGSVSTLTIQRTQQEDSAVYLCASSIDPFYGGSYNEQFFGPGTRLTVL.

The V and J genes are TRBV9 and TRBJ2-3, with D tentatively TRBD2 (5 bases). The germline V gene has CDR1 SGDLS and CDR2 YYNGEE. Trimming took 4 bases from V and 6 from J, leaving 15 bases between them. The CDR3 runs 14 residues. The CDR3 DNA is TGTGCCAGCAGCCCCCGGGCGGGTTTTGATACGCAGTATTTT. Translation: CASSPRAGFDTQYF.

This clonotype was seen only a few times. V gene TRBV28 combines with J gene TRBJ2-1, with D perhaps matching TRBD1 or TRBD2 (6 bases each). Trimming took 1 base from V and 4 from J, leaving 11 bases between them. The germline V gene has CDR1 MDHEN and CDR2 SYDVKM. This CDR3 region has 15 residues. The CDR3 loop reads CASSLYGGRYNEQFF. Written as DNA, the CDR3 is TGTGCCAGCAGTTTATACGGGGGCCGATACAATGAGCAGTTCTTC.

The chain is built from TRBV20-1 and TRBJ1-1; D unclear. This CDR3 spans 14 amino acids. The V gene lost 2 bases and the J gene lost 1 base, with 11 bases spanning the gap. CDR1 and CDR2 from the germline V gene are DFQATT and SNEGSKA (reference sequence). The CDR3 nucleotides are TGCAGTGCTAGACCTCCGGACGGGAACACTGAAGCTTTCTTT. This gives the protein CSARPPDGNTEAFF.

This rearrangement joins TRBV4-3 to TRBJ2-1; no reliable D call. V shed 0 bases and J shed 4 bases, with 13 bases lying between them. CDR1 is LGHNA and CDR2 is YSLEER in the germline V gene. This CDR3 region has 16 residues. The chain's CDR3 is CASSQDFIRLYNEQFF. CDR3 DNA: TGCGCCAGCAGCCAAGATTTCATTAGATTATACAATGAGCAGTTCTTC.

Only a few counts were recorded for this clonotype. V is TRBV7-2 and J is TRBJ2-3; 8 nucleotides agree with TRBD2. The CDR3 loop spans 17 amino acids. The trim removed 1 base at V and 4 bases at J, leaving 10 bases unmatched. Per germline, CDR1 SGHTA and CDR2 FQGNSA. In DNA form, the CDR3 reads TGTGCCAGCAGCTTAGTGTCCGCGGGGGGAAACGCAGATACGCAGTATTTT. Its translation is CASSLVSAGGNADTQYF.